This TCR beta chain was obtained from a study of CD8+ T cells in alopecia areata. General study results and limits: In scalp and blood during tofacitinib, many expanded lesional clones persisted.

About this clone: The target antigen is unknown.

Treatment specified: oral pan-JAK inhibitor, 5-10 mg twice daily. Collected material from alopecia areata patients comprised lesional scalp punch biopsies and peripheral blood. Extraction of RNA preceded its reverse transcription into cDNA, which served as the sequencing template. This table comes from immunoSEQ multiplex PCR, and its TCRdb copy is limited to in-frame clones, with some not included. The sample holds 250,000 to 300,000 clones, roughly 64% seen once. V gave up 1 base and J gave up 3 bases, with 9 bases separating them. The CDR3 is made up of 14 amino acids. The germline V gene encodes CDR1 MGHRA and CDR2 YSYEKL.

Sample: CD4+ T cells sorted from blood, taken at week 24, from a patient treated with tofacitinib. This chain connects TRBV4-1 to TRBJ2-5; D perhaps matches TRBD2 (5 bases). The sequence was collected from a human donor with alopecia areata. The CDR3 DNA follows: TGCGCCAGCAGCCAAGGGGGAGTTAAAGAGACCCAGTACTTC. Its translation is CASSQGGVKETQYF.